The following is a TCR beta chain sequence with its context. Both 60 Vbeta primers and 13 Jbeta primers went into the PCR. Clones were sequenced by immunoSEQ multiplex PCR, and TCRdb holds only the in-frame ones, with some missing. The sample records 150,000 to 200,000 clones, around three quarters being singletons. The data were taken from a study of cytomegalovirus exposure and HLA in healthy donors. Study-level information: Earlier results showed roughly 120 million unique TCR beta sequences derived from roughly 180 million T cells.

CDR1 is MNHEY, CDR2 SVGAGI, per germline. V was shortened by 0 bases and J by 5 bases, with 7 bases between the two germline ends. The CDR3 covers 13 residues. The source material was PBMCs. This TCR came from a woman in her twenties or thirties in good health and CMV-seropositive. The V and J genes are TRBV6-5 and TRBJ1-2; no clear D. CDR3 nucleotides: TGTGCCAGCAGTTACTCTCAGGAATATGGCTACACCTTC. Translation: CASSYSQEYGYTF.